This note documents a single T cell receptor beta chain sequence. Germline assignment: CDR1 LGHNA and CDR2 YSLEER. The length of the CDR3 is 14 residues. V lost 0 bases and J lost 6; bases outside the gene matches: 5. This sample is drawn from a study of cytotoxic CD8 clonotypes in ibrutinib-treated CLL. Repertoires were generated with immunoSEQ multiplex PCR, while TCRdb's copy carries only in-frame clones and drops some. The sample carries 150,000 to 200,000 clones, around 84% recorded once. This TCR was sampled from a human donor with chronic lymphocytic leukemia. The material was PBMCs, obtained after 12 months of ibrutinib treatment. The chain employs TRBV4-3 and TRBJ2-7; 7 positions agree with TRBD1. In DNA form, the CDR3 reads TGCGCCAGCAGCCAAGAAAACAGGGGTGGCGAGCAGTACTTC. This translates into CASSQENRGGEQYF.